This TCR beta chain originates from a study of blood T cells in healthy people across ages. This clonotype turned up a few times. For the second PCR, which ran for about 6 to 11 cycles, a sample-barcoded 5' primer and a J-beta primer mix were used. A single record per CDR3 protein comes from TCRdb applying MiXCR to the 5' RACE reads. The repertoire holds 1.5 million to 2 million distinct CDR3 sequences, with around 50% as singletons. This clonotype originated in a woman aged 40 to 50 in good health. What was sequenced was blood.

The CDR3 region has the DNA TGCAGTGCTGGACTAGCGGGGCCCCCGGATACGCAGTATTTT. It encodes CSAGLAGPPDTQYF. This chain joins TRBV20-1 and TRBJ2-3; 12 bases map to TRBD2. Looked up from germline, CDR1 is DFQATT and CDR2 is SNEGSKA (reference sequence). Trimming cost V 5 bases and J 6 bases; bases outside gene matches: 6. The CDR3 is 14 amino acids.